The T cell receptor beta chain under discussion was sequenced for a study of regulatory T cells in long-lasting Graves disease. Overall study findings and caveats: Newly diagnosed patients had higher TCR diversity than persistent Graves' patients did. Study was limited to peripheral blood, excluding thyroid tissue.

The junction had 12 bases not matched to a gene; V was cut back by 6 bases and J by 0 bases. The CDR3 is 19 residues long. Looked up from germline, CDR1 is SNHLY and CDR2 is FYNNEI. The time point was: newly diagnosed GD, antithyroid drugs for less than 3 months. PBMCs were the source of the RNA used for TCR sequencing. Graves' disease diagnosis relied on American Thyroid Association guidelines. This clonotype was seen a few times. No antigen is known for it. Assembly of TCR beta libraries relied on iRepertoire HTBI primers together with Arm-PCR of CDR3 regions. TCRdb called the multiplex PCR reads again in MiXCR, with one record for every CDR3 protein. The sample comprises approximately 230,000 distinct CDR3 sequences, about 18% of which are singletons, and approximately 20% rests with the top ten.

The chain couples TRBV2 to TRBJ2-3; 13 nucleotides align to TRBD2. The sample was peripheral blood mononuclear cells (PBMCs), taken at new diagnosis, from a patient treated with antithyroid drugs. The origin of this receptor is a female donor with Graves disease. The CDR3 region is CASSDRDGLAGASTDTQYF. The CDR3 nucleotides are TGTGCCAGCAGCGACCGGGACGGACTAGCGGGGGCTAGCACAGATACGCAGTATTTT.